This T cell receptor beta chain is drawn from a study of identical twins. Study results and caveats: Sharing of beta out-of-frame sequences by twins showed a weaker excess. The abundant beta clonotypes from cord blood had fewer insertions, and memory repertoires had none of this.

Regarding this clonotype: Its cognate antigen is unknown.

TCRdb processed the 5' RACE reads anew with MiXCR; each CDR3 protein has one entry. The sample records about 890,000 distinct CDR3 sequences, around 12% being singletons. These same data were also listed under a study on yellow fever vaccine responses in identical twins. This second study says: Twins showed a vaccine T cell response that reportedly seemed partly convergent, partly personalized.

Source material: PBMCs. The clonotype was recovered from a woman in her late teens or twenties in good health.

As DNA, the CDR3 is TGTGCCGGACGGGAGGGACTAACCTCTGGGGCCAACGTCCTGACTTTC. It translates to CAGREGLTSGANVLTF. The chain combines TRBV2 with TRBJ2-6; 8 bases agree with TRBD2. In germline, CDR1 is SNHLY, CDR2 FYNNEI. J lost 0 bases, V lost 11 bases, and 9 bases had no gene match. There are 16 residues in the CDR3.